The present T cell receptor beta chain was sequenced within a study of neurological immune-mediated disorders. Findings of the study overall: In HTLV-1-associated myelopathy, TCR clonal expansion was greatest, and in multiple sclerosis it was least, below healthy controls. Phylogenetic grouping assigned the repertoires of 18 of 34 multiple sclerosis patients to a single related-CDR3 cluster, which may represent a signature.

This clonotype was counted ten times or more. Its specificity is unknown. The cDNA was synthesized by 5'RACE incorporating 10-nucleotide random UMIs. TCRdb re-analysed the 5' RACE reads in MiXCR, keeping a single row per CDR3 protein. Of nearly 60,000 distinct CDR3 sequences listed, 3% to 4% were seen once; the top ten hold approximately 6.5%. The sequencing input was PBMCs. This clonotype was obtained from a woman aged 55 to 70 with multiple sclerosis.

This chain's CDR3 is CASSHGDTHNEQFF. CDR3 nucleotides: TGTGCCAGCAGCCATGGGGACACTCACAATGAGCAGTTCTTC. V gene TRBV6-2 or TRBV6-3 combines with J gene TRBJ2-1; D may be TRBD1 (6 bases). Trimming took off 6 bases at V and 5 bases at J, with 14 bases between the two ends. The germline V gene has CDR1 MNHEY and CDR2 SVGEGT. The CDR3 sequence is 14 residues long.